This T cell receptor beta chain was captured by sequencing in a study of blood T cell repertoires in COVID-19. Study at large: Both acute and convalescent COVID-19 samples were obtained from the United States, Italy and Spain. Sources were T cells, B-cell-depleted T cells, or PBMCs; the material itself was cDNA or gDNA.

Here immunoSEQ multiplex PCR was the method, and the copy in TCRdb shows in-frame clones only, minus some. The sample contains 190,000 or so clones, approximately 88% of which appear only once. This CDR3 is 17 amino acids long. The V gene's germline CDR1 is LNHNV and CDR2 YYDKDF (reference sequence). Losses at the gene ends were 5 bases for V and 7 bases for J; bases not matched to a gene: 16. The chain combines TRBV15 with TRBJ2-1; TRBD2 aligns across 8 bases. Sequencing was performed on peripheral blood. The clonotype comes from a man aged 35-49 years with acute or convalescent COVID-19. The CDR3 DNA sequence: TGTGCCACCAGCGGAGGACTAGGACGGGGGGGCTCTAATGAGCAGTTCTTC. Translated, it gives CATSGGLGRGGSNEQFF.